This T cell receptor (beta chain) was obtained from a study of CD8 T cells in ankylosing spondylitis. Study-wide results and limits: Some motif variants were previously reported in reactive arthritis synovial fluid and blood.

MiXCR, run by TCRdb on the 5' RACE reads, gives a single entry per CDR3 protein. The data show about 340,000 distinct CDR3 sequences, around 15% seen once. The CDR3 is made up of 15 amino acids. CDR1 and CDR2 from the germline V gene are MNHNS and SASEGT. Between the trimmed V and J ends, which lost 5 bases and 0 bases, there was a span of 11 bases. Ten or more counts support this clonotype. Its target is not known. Sequenced sample: blood, either unsorted or a sorted T cell fraction (not recorded which). The rearrangement links TRBV6-1 to TRBJ1-3; possibly TRBD1 for D (5 bases). This TCR came from a male donor with ankylosing spondylitis or in good health (not recorded which). CDR3 amino acids: CASSKGRDSGNTIYF. The CDR3 region has the DNA TGTGCCAGCAGTAAGGGACGGGACTCTGGAAACACCATATATTTT.